This T cell receptor (beta chain) was identified during a study of cytomegalovirus exposure and HLA in healthy donors. In its sample, this clone was seen once. In germline, CDR1 is SGHTA, CDR2 FQGNSA. V lost 4 bases to trimming and J lost 0 bases, with 21 bases between them. This CDR3 comprises 18 residues. Primers: 60 Vbeta forward and 13 Jbeta reverse. Some clones are missing from TCRdb's copy, which holds only in-frame ones; the method was immunoSEQ multiplex PCR. This sample has approximately 150,000 clones, with 70% to 85% found just once. The clonotype comes from a man between 18 and 35 years old in good health and CMV-seronegative. Sequencing was performed on PBMCs. This chain uses TRBV7-2 with TRBJ2-5, with D tentatively TRBD2 (5 bases). The CDR3 loop is CASSSIGVGTSYQETQYF. The CDR3 bases are TGTGCCAGCAGCTCAATCGGGGTAGGCACCTCGTACCAAGAGACCCAGTACTTC.